Listed below are T cell receptor beta chains from one sample, sequenced in a study of blood T cell repertoires in COVID-19. Clones were read by immunoSEQ multiplex PCR, and TCRdb kept only the in-frame ones, dropping some. The sample includes roughly 16,000 clones, roughly four fifths seen only once; the top ten take under 25%. Sequenced material: peripheral blood. Source of these receptors: a man aged 80 or over with active COVID-19. CDR3s include the opening cysteine and the closing phenylalanine or tryptophan. D genes are given only for firm matches. A row's size may be missing; if present it is once, few, many or a size class.

size	V	J	D	DNA	CDR3
NA	TRBV6-2/TRBV6-3	TRBJ2-1	NA	TGTGCCAGCAGTGCTCCTAGCGTGTCTGAGCAGTTCTTC	CASSAPSVSEQFF
NA	TRBV28	TRBJ1-5	NA	TGTGCCAGCACGTACACAGGTGGTAATCAGCCCCAGCATTTT	CASTYTGGNQPQHF
few	TRBV27	TRBJ1-3	TRBD1	TGTGCCAGCAGTTACAGGGGCGGAAACACCATATATTTT	CASSYRGGNTIYF
NA	TRBV18	TRBJ2-6	NA	TGTGCCAGCTCAGATTGGAACCGACAGCGCTCTGGGGCCAACGTCCTGACTTTC	CASSDWNRQRSGANVLTF
NA	TRBV5-1	TRBJ2-7	TRBD1	TGCGCCAGCAGCTTGGGGGACAGTTCCTACGAGCAGTACTTC	CASSLGDSSYEQYF
NA	TRBV7-9	TRBJ2-7	TRBD1	TGTGCCAGCAGCTTAGAAGGGGGCCACTACGAGCAGTACTTC	CASSLEGGHYEQYF
NA	TRBV28	TRBJ2-3	TRBD2	TGTGCCAGCAGTTTGCGGGAGGGGCACACAGATACGCAGTATTTT	CASSLREGHTDTQYF
few	TRBV6-6	TRBJ2-7	TRBD2	TGTGCCAGCAGCCATAGGACTAGGGATCACGAGCAGTACTTC	CASSHRTRDHEQYF
NA	TRBV4-3	TRBJ2-1	TRBD1	TGCGCCAGCAGCCAAGAGTACAGGGGCACCTACAATGAGCAGTTCTTC	CASSQEYRGTYNEQFF
NA	TRBV6-6	TRBJ1-4	TRBD1	TGTGCCAGCGTGGACAGGGGAGGATCTAATGAAAAACTGTTTTTT	CASVDRGGSNEKLFF
NA	TRBV27	TRBJ2-1	TRBD2	TGTGCCAGCAGTTTAGGGGTACTAGCGGGAGTGAGACTATACAATGAGCAGTTCTTC	CASSLGVLAGVRLYNEQFF
NA	TRBV7-2	TRBJ2-7	TRBD1	TGTGCCAGCAGCTTAGCGGGACAGGGGTTCTACGAGCAGTACTTC	CASSLAGQGFYEQYF
NA	TRBV25-1	TRBJ2-7	NA	TGTGCCAGCAGTCCACACGTTTCCTACGAGCAGTACTTC	CASSPHVSYEQYF
NA	TRBV7-8	TRBJ2-1	TRBD1	TGTGCCAGCAGCAAGACAGGGGGGAAGTTCTTC	CASSKTGGKFF
NA	TRBV25-1	TRBJ2-5	NA	TGTGCCAGCAGTGAACTGGACAGTAAAGAGACCCAGTACTTC	CASSELDSKETQYF
NA	TRBV28	TRBJ2-7	TRBD2	TGTGCCAGCAGTCTCCTCCTCGGGCGGGAGGGGTACGAGCAGTACTTC	CASSLLLGREGYEQYF
few	TRBV24-1	TRBJ1-4	NA	TGTGCCACTAAGGGACACATCCAAGGCACTAATGAAAAACTGTTTTTT	CATKGHIQGTNEKLFF
NA	TRBV28	TRBJ2-7	NA	TGTGCCAGCACAAGTGGCGGGACCCGAACTAATAACGCCTACGAGCAGTACTTC	CASTSGGTRTNNAYEQYF
NA	TRBV19	TRBJ2-2	TRBD1	TGTGCCAGTAGTTTTCGACAGGGCGTCGCCGGGGAGCTGTTTTTT	CASSFRQGVAGELFF
NA	TRBV7-2	TRBJ2-5	TRBD2	TGTGCCAGCAGCTTATTAGCGGGAGGGGGAGAGACCCAGTACTTC	CASSLLAGGGETQYF